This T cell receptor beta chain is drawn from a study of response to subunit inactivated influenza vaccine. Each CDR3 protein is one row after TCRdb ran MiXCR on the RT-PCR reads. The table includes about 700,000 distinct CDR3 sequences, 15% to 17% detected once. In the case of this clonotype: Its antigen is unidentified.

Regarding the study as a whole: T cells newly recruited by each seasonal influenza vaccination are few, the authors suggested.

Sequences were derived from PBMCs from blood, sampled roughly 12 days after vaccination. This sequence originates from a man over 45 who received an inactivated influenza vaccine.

The DNA of the CDR3 is TGTGCCACCAGCAGAGTAGGGACTAGCCCCGTTCAAGAGACCCAGTACTTC. This sequence encodes CATSRVGTSPVQETQYF. V gene TRBV15 combines with J gene TRBJ2-5; 9 bases match TRBD2. CDR1 LNHNV and CDR2 YYDKDF come from the germline V gene (reference sequence). This CDR3 contains 17 residues. V was clipped by 1 base and J by 2 bases; unmatched bases: 8.